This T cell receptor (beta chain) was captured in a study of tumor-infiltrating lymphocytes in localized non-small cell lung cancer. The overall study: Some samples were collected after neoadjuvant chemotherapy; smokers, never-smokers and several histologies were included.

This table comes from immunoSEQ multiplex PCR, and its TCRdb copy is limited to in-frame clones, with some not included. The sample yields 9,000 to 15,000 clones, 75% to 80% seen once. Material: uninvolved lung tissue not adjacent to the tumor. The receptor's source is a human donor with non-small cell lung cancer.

CDR3 nucleotides: TGTGCCAGCAGCTTAGCGGGAGGGCCGACCCACGAGCAGTACTTC. Its protein is CASSLAGGPTHEQYF. J is TRBJ2-7 and V is TRBV7-6, with 7 bases identical to TRBD2. There are 15 residues in the CDR3. Trimming cost V 0 bases and J 5 bases; bases outside gene matches: 7. Germline loops: CDR1 SGHVS, CDR2 FNYEAQ.